The text below deals with one T cell receptor (beta chain). The antigen is undetermined. Method: immunoSEQ multiplex PCR; TCRdb's copy keeps in-frame clones and lacks some. The sample includes 190,000 or so clones, around 84% seen only once; the top ten take roughly 12%. The record originates from a study of cytomegalovirus exposure and HLA in healthy donors. Whole-study context: The use of the same platform for the approximately 130 validation repertoires and the roughly 700 first-cohort repertoires was reported by a later analysis.

CDR1 is LNHDA and CDR2 is SQIVND in the germline V gene (reference sequence). The CDR3 length is 14 residues. V dropped 3 bases and J dropped 6 bases, with 13 bases sitting between them. Donors were drawn from the roughly 120-subject validation cohort, separate from the roughly 670-subject first cohort. The study's findings and limits: A few chains tied to CMV proved CMV antigen-specific in vitro.

This sequence was found in a woman in her twenties or thirties in good health and CMV-seropositive. The rearrangement joins TRBV19 to TRBJ2-3; a weak D match, TRBD2 (6 bases). The material sequenced was PBMCs. DNA of the CDR3: TGTGCCAGTAGTATCCGCTCGGGAGCTGATACGCAGTATTTT. Residues: CASSIRSGADTQYF.